This TCR beta chain was sequenced during a study of cytomegalovirus exposure and HLA in healthy donors. A remark on this clone: The antigen is undetermined.

Use of 60 Vbeta and 13 Jbeta primers characterized the PCR. Clones were sequenced by immunoSEQ multiplex PCR, and TCRdb holds only the in-frame ones, with some missing. Among 150,000 to 160,000 clones listed, roughly 74% were seen once. CDR1 and CDR2 (germline): SGHDT, YYEEEE. The CDR3 is 15 amino acids. V shed 4 bases, J shed 5 bases, and the junction held 8 bases outside the gene matches. Whole-study findings and limits: DRB1 showed the most TCR associations and HLA-C the fewest in a later analysis, as rates varied by HLA locus. A prior analysis recorded that most TCR beta V segments were productive about 87% or about 30% of the time.

The rearrangement joins TRBV5-6 to TRBJ2-5; 10 positions agree with TRBD1. Sequenced sample: PBMCs. The clonotype originates from a man aged 18 to 30 in good health and CMV-seronegative. CDR3 bases: TGTGCCAGCAGCATACCGGGACAGGGGCTGGAGACCCAGTACTTC. Protein sequence: CASSIPGQGLETQYF. The entire variable domain, with the rest obtained from reference TRBV5-6 and TRBJ2-5, is as follows: DAGVTQSPTHLIKTRGQQVTLRCSPKSGHDTVSWYQQALGQGPQFIFQYYEEEERQRGNFPDRFSGHQFPNYSSELNVNALLLGDSALYLCASSIPGQGLETQYFGPGTRLLVL.